Listed here is a single T cell receptor beta chain. Its specificity is unknown. These data belong to a study of cytomegalovirus exposure and HLA in healthy donors. Study information: Prior work identified roughly 120 million unique TCR beta sequences in around 170 million T cells.

60 Vbeta and 13 Jbeta primers were used in PCR. Original processing methods: Unique TCR beta chains numbered 60 million to 100 million in a later analysis, with roughly 10 million shared. TCRdb keeps only in-frame clones here, not all; method: immunoSEQ multiplex PCR. V and J calls and clone size are copied from that table; D and trimming were computed from the DNA. The sample records fewer than 250,000 clones, roughly three quarters being singletons. Study-wide results and caveats: The only immune exposure information that was available was CMV serostatus.

Trimming shortened V by 3 bases and J by 11 bases, and 19 bases separated the two germline ends. The germline V gene encodes CDR1 SEHNR and CDR2 FQNEAQ (reference sequence). CDR3 length equals 14 residues. Sequencing was done on a sample of PBMCs. This chain joins TRBV7-9 and TRBJ1-1; D may be TRBD1 (5 bases). This clonotype was obtained from a woman between 18 and 29 years old in good health and CMV-seronegative. The CDR3 nucleotides are TGTGCCAGCAGCTTCCTTTTACAGGACGAAGTGGCTTTCTTT. This encodes CASSFLLQDEVAFF.